Below, one T cell receptor beta chain is given with its context. Its antigen is undetermined. This entry belongs to a study of shared clonotypes between healthy human individuals. General study findings and limits: Richness estimates generally favored naive over memory subsets.

Repertoires were generated with immunoSEQ multiplex PCR, while TCRdb's copy carries only in-frame clones and drops some. The data show hundreds of thousands of clones, roughly 72% seen once. The sequence came from a woman in her twenties or thirties in good health. Sequencing was performed on memory CD4+ T cells sorted from blood. Subset described: CD45RA-negative fraction.

The CDR3 DNA sequence: TGTGCCAGCAGCCCACGACGAGCTACACGAGGCGGGCAGTACTTC. This translates into CASSPRRATRGGQYF. This chain joins TRBV7-2 and TRBJ2-7; D call uncertain. Trimming cost V 5 bases and J 9 bases, with 23 bases left between them. CDR1 is SGHTA and CDR2 is FQGNSA in the germline V gene. The CDR3 has 15 amino acids.